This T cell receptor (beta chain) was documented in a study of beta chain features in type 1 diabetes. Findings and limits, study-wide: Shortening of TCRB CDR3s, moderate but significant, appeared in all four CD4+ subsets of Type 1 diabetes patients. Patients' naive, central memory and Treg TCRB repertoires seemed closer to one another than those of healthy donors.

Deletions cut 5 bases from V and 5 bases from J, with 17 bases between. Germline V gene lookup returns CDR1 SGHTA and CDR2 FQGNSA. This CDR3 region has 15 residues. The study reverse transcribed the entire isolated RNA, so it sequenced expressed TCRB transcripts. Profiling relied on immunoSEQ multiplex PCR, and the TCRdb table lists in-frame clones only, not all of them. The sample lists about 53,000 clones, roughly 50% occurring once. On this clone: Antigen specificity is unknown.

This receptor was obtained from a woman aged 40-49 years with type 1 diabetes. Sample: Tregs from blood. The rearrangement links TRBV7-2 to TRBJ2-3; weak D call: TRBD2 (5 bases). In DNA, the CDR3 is TGTGCCAGCAGCCAACGGAGCGGTTTCAGAGATACGCAGTATTTT. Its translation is CASSQRSGFRDTQYF.